This TCR beta chain was captured by sequencing in a study of control samples from healthy donors and cancer patients. Germline lookup yields CDR1 SGHNT and CDR2 YYREEE (reference sequence). Trimming cost V 3 bases and J 4 bases, with 8 bases left between them. The CDR3 has 13 amino acids. Clones were sequenced by immunoSEQ multiplex PCR, and TCRdb holds only the in-frame ones, with some missing. Here the sample spans around 13,000 clones, 85% to 95% being singletons. Sequences were obtained from PBMCs. The clonotype originates from an elderly man with lung cancer. V usage is TRBV5-4 and J usage is TRBJ2-1; no reliable D call. The CDR3 nucleotides are TGTGCCAGCAGCTCGGGTTATTACAATGAGCAGTTCTTC. It yields the protein CASSSGYYNEQFF.